The 30 T cell receptor beta chains presented below share a single source sample, sequenced in a study of T cell responses to AZD1222 COVID-19 vaccine. Measured with immunoSEQ multiplex PCR; TCRdb has only the in-frame clones, and not every one. The sample lists 110,000 to 150,000 clones; about nine tenths were seen once. Sample: peripheral blood, taken on day 0 of AZD1222 vaccination. The receptors here all came from an adult in good health.

V is TRBV29-1 and J is TRBJ2-1, with 11 nucleotides matching TRBD2. This CDR3 has 16 amino acids. Trimming cost V 3 bases and J 0 bases; bases outside gene matches: 4. CDR1 SQVTM and CDR2 ANQGSEA come from the germline V gene. This CDR3 reads CSVDSSGGTSYNEQFF. The CDR3 DNA sequence: TGCAGCGTTGATTCTAGCGGGGGGACCTCCTACAATGAGCAGTTCTTC.

The chain is built from TRBV4-2 and TRBJ1-2; possibly TRBD1 for D (6 bases). This CDR3 comprises 15 residues. CDR1 is LGHNA, CDR2 YNFKEQ, per germline. Trimming left V 5 bases short and J 0 bases short, with 13 bases between. In nucleotides, the CDR3 is TGTGCCAGCAGCAAGACACAGGGAACTAACTATGGCTACACCTTC. Translation gives CASSKTQGTNYGYTF.

The rearrangement joins TRBV28 to TRBJ1-1; D remains ambiguous. The V gene lost 3 bases and the J gene lost 11 bases, with 16 bases spanning the gap. The germline CDR1 and CDR2 sequences are MDHEN and SYDVKM. The CDR3 has 13 residues. In nucleotides, the CDR3 is TGTGCCAGCAGTTTGGAACCTCGGGGATACGCTTTCTTT. It yields the protein CASSLEPRGYAFF.

This clone was observed a few times. The chain carries TRBV12-2 and TRBJ1-2. TRBV12-2 represents a pseudogene. The CDR3 consists of 14 residues. This chain's CDR3 is CASRLVGANYGYTF. CDR3 sequence (DNA): TGTGCAAGTCGCTTAGTGGGGGCTAACTATGGCTACACCTTC.

J is TRBJ2-7 and V is TRBV28; the D is unclear. Germline values: CDR1 MDHEN, CDR2 SYDVKM. V lost 5 bases to trimming and J lost 3 bases, with 14 bases between them. The CDR3 is made up of 14 amino acids. CDR3 bases: TGTGCCAGCAGTGAAAGAAGTACGCTCTACGAGCAGTACTTC. Amino acids: CASSERSTLYEQYF.

The V and J genes are TRBV7-2 and TRBJ2-1, with D unresolved. This CDR3 has 14 residues. Germline CDR1 reads SGHTA; CDR2 reads FQGNSA. Trimming stripped 1 base from V and 8 bases from J, with 12 bases between. In DNA, the CDR3 is TGTGCCAGCAGCTTAGTCGCAGAGATCCATGAGCAGTTCTTC. This encodes CASSLVAEIHEQFF. Using reference TRBV7-2 and TRBJ2-1 for the parts outside the CDR3, the full variable domain is GAGVSQSPSNKVTEKGKDVELRCDPISGHTALYWYRQSLGQGLEFLIYFQGNSAPDKSGLPSDRFSAERTGGSVSTLTIQRTQQEDSAVYLCASSLVAEIHEQFFGPGTRLTVL.

The chain uses TRBV7-9 and TRBJ1-2; unclear D gene. The CDR3 consists of 17 residues. The V and J ends lost 1 base and 5 bases respectively, with 20 bases between them. Germline CDR1 SEHNR, CDR2 FQNEAQ (reference sequence). In nucleotides, the CDR3 is TGTGCCAGCAGCTTAGTCCGCCCTTTGAGCAGTTTATATGGCTACACCTTC. Translation gives CASSLVRPLSSLYGYTF.

The J gene is TRBJ2-5, the V gene TRBV5-1; 9 nucleotides align to TRBD2. The CDR3 is 14 amino acids. The V segment lost 3 bases and the J segment 2 bases; nucleotides outside the gene matches: 2. Germline V gives CDR1 SGHRS, CDR2 YFSETQ. The DNA of the CDR3 is TGCGCCAGCAGCTACGCGGGGGGGCAAGAGACCCAGTACTTC. This gives the protein CASSYAGGQETQYF.

This clone was counted once. This chain joins TRBV30 and TRBJ1-5; the match to TRBD1 covers 7 bases. The CDR3 is made up of 15 amino acids. Germline values: CDR1 GTSNPN, CDR2 SVGIG (reference sequence). Trimming cost V 1 base and J 0 bases; bases outside gene matches: 3. CDR3 in DNA: TGTGCCTGGAGTGAGGACAGGCATAGCAATCAGCCCCAGCATTTT. Translating it yields CAWSEDRHSNQPQHF.

The chain has TRBV11-2 and TRBJ2-7; D possibly corresponds to TRBD1 (6 bases). The CDR3 is 16 amino acids. Germline assignment: CDR1 SGHAT and CDR2 FQNNGV. Trimming removed 1 base at V and 5 bases at J, with 18 bases between. The chain's CDR3 is CASSLGYRVSLHEQYF. The CDR3 DNA is TGTGCCAGCAGCTTAGGCTACAGGGTTTCGCTTCACGAGCAGTACTTC.

CDR3 DNA sequence: TGTGCCAGCCACGAGGGTACTAGACGGTACAGCAATTCACCCCTCCACTTT. Translating gives CASHEGTRRYSNSPLHF. V gene TRBV18 combines with J gene TRBJ1-6, with unresolved D. The CDR3 runs to 17 residues. CDR1 is KGHSH, CDR2 LQKENI, per germline. The germline V and J ends were trimmed by 8 bases and 7 bases, with 24 bases remaining between them.

This chain uses TRBV7-9 with TRBJ1-5; weak D call: TRBD1 (5 bases). Germline V gives CDR1 SEHNR, CDR2 FQNEAQ (reference sequence). The CDR3 covers 17 residues. V lost 5 bases and J lost 5, with 22 bases in between. The CDR3 loop is CASSPGDRSVPHQPQHF. CDR3 DNA sequence: TGTGCCAGCAGCCCGGGGGACCGGTCGGTTCCTCATCAGCCCCAGCATTTT.

V gene TRBV6-5 combines with J gene TRBJ2-5; possibly TRBD2 for D (6 bases). The germline V and J ends were trimmed by 6 bases and 5 bases, with 19 bases remaining between them. The CDR3 loop spans 15 amino acids. From germline, CDR1 is MNHEY and CDR2 SVGAGI. This CDR3 is CASRDRLVGSETQYF. In DNA form, the CDR3 reads TGTGCCAGCAGAGACAGACTAGTGGGGAGTGAGACCCAGTACTTC.

The gene calls are TRBV27 and TRBJ2-1; 11 bases map to TRBD2. With V trimmed by 3 bases and J by 8 bases, 21 bases remained unmatched. CDR1 is MNHEY, CDR2 SMNVEV, per germline (reference sequence). This CDR3 has 20 amino acids. CDR3 residues: CASSFRAQGLLAGVDDEQFF. The CDR3 nucleotides are TGTGCCAGCAGTTTTAGGGCACAGGGCCTACTAGCGGGAGTTGACGATGAGCAGTTCTTC.

The chain has TRBV3-1 (or the pseudogene TRBV3-2) and TRBJ2-4, with TRBD2 identical over 9 bases. From germline, CDR1 is LGHDT and CDR2 YNNKEL (reference sequence). V lost 6 bases to trimming and J lost 2 bases; unmatched junction nucleotides: 5. The CDR3 is 15 amino acids. The CDR3 sequence: CASRGGGATKNIQYF. As DNA, the CDR3 is TGTGCCAGCAGGGGCGGGGGGGCGACCAAAAACATTCAGTACTTC.

The DNA for the CDR3 is TGCGCCAGCAGTCCGGACGGGAACACCGGGGAGCTGTTTTTT. Translation: CASSPDGNTGELFF. The chain uses TRBV10-1 and TRBJ2-2; unclear D gene. Germline V gene lookup returns CDR1 WNHNN and CDR2 SYGVQD (reference sequence). Trimming removed 5 bases at V and 1 base at J, with 8 bases between. This CDR3 region has 14 residues.

V gene TRBV5-1 combines with J gene TRBJ2-2; D is unresolved. V lost 6 bases and J lost 6, with 6 bases in between. Germline V gene lookup returns CDR1 SGHRS and CDR2 YFSETQ. This CDR3 contains 11 residues. Written as DNA, the CDR3 is TGCGCCAGCATAGAAGCCGGGGAGCTGTTTTTT. Its translation: CASIEAGELFF.

The chain has TRBV5-1 and TRBJ2-1; D not certain. With 5 bases removed from V and 3 bases from J, the gap between germline ends came to 12 bases. The CDR3 is made up of 14 amino acids. Germline CDR1 reads SGHRS; CDR2 reads YFSETQ. The CDR3 bases are TGCGCCAGCAGAAGGGTCCTCGACTACAATGAGCAGTTCTTC. Protein: CASRRVLDYNEQFF.

The chain carries TRBV7-6 and TRBJ2-5, with D perhaps matching TRBD2 (5 bases). V was cut by 2 bases and J by 2 bases, with 9 bases left in between. The CDR3 extends over 14 amino acids. The germline V gene encodes CDR1 SGHVS and CDR2 FNYEAQ. CDR3 residues: CASSLNTGQETQYF. CDR3 coding DNA: TGTGCCAGCAGCTTAAACACGGGACAAGAGACCCAGTACTTC.

J is TRBJ2-7 and V is TRBV5-1; D perhaps matches TRBD2 (6 bases). Germline CDR1 and CDR2: SGHRS and YFSETQ. The V and J ends lost 0 bases and 0 bases respectively, with 10 bases between them. The CDR3 covers 15 residues. In nucleotides, the CDR3 is TGCGCCAGCAGCTTGGTAGGAGGGGACTCCTACGAGCAGTACTTC. It is translated as CASSLVGGDSYEQYF. The full variable domain, with the rest looked up from reference TRBV5-1 and TRBJ2-7, is KAGVTQTPRYLIKTRGQQVTLSCSPISGHRSVSWYQQTPGQGLQFLFEYFSETQRNKGNFPGRFSGRQFSNSRSEMNVSTLELGDSALYLCASSLVGGDSYEQYFGPGTRLTVT.

V usage is TRBV19 and J usage is TRBJ2-7; D gene uncertain. The CDR3 totals 11 residues. The V end lost 6 bases, the J end lost 6 bases, and 9 bases lay between the germline ends. CDR1 is LNHDA, CDR2 SQIVND, per germline (reference sequence). CDR3 in DNA: TGTGCCAGTAGCAAGGGCCCCGAGCAGTACTTC. This encodes CASSKGPEQYF. Supplemented by reference TRBV19 and TRBJ2-7, the full variable domain reads DGGITQSPKYLFRKEGQNVTLSCEQNLNHDAMYWYRQDPGQGLRLIYYSQIVNDFQKGDIAEGYSVSREKKESFPLTVTSAQKNPTAFYLCASSKGPEQYFGPGTRLTVT.

V is TRBV28 and J is TRBJ2-2, with a tentative D call TRBD1 (5 bases). Germline-derived CDR1 and CDR2 are MDHEN and SYDVKM. The CDR3 extends over 15 amino acids. The V and J ends lost 2 bases and 0 bases respectively, with 7 bases between them. CDR3 residues: CASSLAGPNTGELFF. Written as DNA, the CDR3 is TGTGCCAGCAGTTTAGCAGGGCCGAACACCGGGGAGCTGTTTTTT.

The J gene is TRBJ1-6, the V gene TRBV19, with D tentatively TRBD1 (5 bases). Germline V gene data show CDR1 as LNHDA and CDR2 as SQIVND (reference sequence). Trimming removed 1 base at V and 6 bases at J, with 7 bases between. The CDR3 consists of 14 residues. For the CDR3, the DNA is TGTGCCAGTAGTATAGGGGGCGTTAATTCACCCCTCCACTTT. Residues: CASSIGGVNSPLHF.

This chain links TRBV28 with TRBJ1-2; a possible D gene is TRBD1 (5 bases). The germline CDR1 and CDR2 sequences are MDHEN and SYDVKM. The CDR3 extends over 16 amino acids. V was clipped by 5 bases and J by 4 bases, with 20 bases between them. The CDR3, as DNA: TGTGCCAGCAGTCTGGGACCCCGAATAGCGGGCTATGGCTACACCTTC. It codes for CASSLGPRIAGYGYTF.

The chain joins TRBV3-1 (or the pseudogene TRBV3-2) to TRBJ2-5; D is tentatively TRBD1 or TRBD2 (5 bases each). Germline CDR1 and CDR2: LGHDT and YNNKEL (reference sequence). This CDR3 region has 13 residues. Trimming shortened V by 0 bases and J by 4 bases, and 6 bases separated the two germline ends. The CDR3 is CASSQDGGETQYF. CDR3 in DNA: TGTGCCAGCAGCCAAGATGGGGGAGAGACCCAGTACTTC.

To note about this clone: One end of the junction fails to match germline, which may point to a read error. The chain couples TRBV28 to TRBJ1-2; D unresolved. The CDR3 totals 12 residues. Germline V gives CDR1 MDHEN, CDR2 SYDVKM. This CDR3 reads CASSLDIREAAF. The CDR3 DNA sequence: TGTGCCAGCAGTTTAGATATTCGCGAGGCTGCTTTC.

V usage is TRBV5-1 and J usage is TRBJ1-1; D is ambiguous. The ends were cut back, 3 bases at V and 2 bases at J, with 20 bases in the middle. The CDR3 contains 17 residues. Germline values: CDR1 SGHRS, CDR2 YFSETQ. The CDR3 DNA follows: TGCGCCAGCAGCTGGCCGGGAAACCTGCCAGGTAACACTGAAGCTTTCTTT. This codes for CASSWPGNLPGNTEAFF.

This chain connects TRBV6-2 or TRBV6-3 to TRBJ1-6; TRBD1 might be the D (5 bases). The CDR3 is 14 residues long. The V and J ends lost 6 bases and 5 bases respectively, with 11 bases between them. Germline V CDR1 and CDR2: MNHEY, SVGEGT. Written as DNA, the CDR3 is TGTGCCAGCAGCTGGGGAGGGGATAATTCACCCCTCCACTTT. Translating it yields CASSWGGDNSPLHF.

This chain links TRBV7-6 with TRBJ2-3; 11 bases map to TRBD2. The germline CDR1 and CDR2 sequences are SGHVS and FNYEAQ. This CDR3 has 16 residues. V lost 1 base and J lost 3; bases outside the gene matches: 3. CDR3 bases: TGTGCCAGCAGCTTAGGCCCTAGCGGGGGGACAGATACGCAGTATTTT. Translating gives CASSLGPSGGTDTQYF. The variable domain in full, completed from reference TRBV7-6 and TRBJ2-3, reads GAGVSQSPRYKVTKRGQDVALRCDPISGHVSLYWYRQALGQGPEFLTYFNYEAQQDKSGLPNDRFSAERPEGSISTLTIQRTEQRDSAMYRCASSLGPSGGTDTQYFGPGTRLTVL.

The chain recombines TRBV13 with TRBJ2-7, with a tentative D call TRBD2 (6 bases). Looked up from germline, CDR1 is PRHDT and CDR2 is FYEKMQ (reference sequence). The CDR3 spans 12 residues. The V end lost 5 bases, the J end lost 4 bases, and 9 bases lay between the germline ends. The CDR3 loop is CASSPGDYEQYF. CDR3 DNA: TGTGCCAGCAGCCCGGGGGATTACGAGCAGTACTTC.